The clone carrying this T cell receptor beta chain showed up just once. The CDR3 length is 14 residues. CDR1 and CDR2 from the germline V gene are SNHLY and FYNNEI. V shed 5 bases and J shed 3 bases, with 14 bases lying between them. The data are from a study of blood T cell repertoires in COVID-19. Assay used: immunoSEQ multiplex PCR; TCRdb lists only in-frame clones, some missing. Among about 480,000 clones listed, about nine tenths were seen once. Recovery meant two consecutive negative NP/OP PCR tests, professional clearance, or resolved symptoms. The TCR originated in a woman aged 60-75 years who had recovered from COVID-19. Sequenced material: PBMCs or T cells enriched from blood (not recorded which). The rearrangement links TRBV2 to TRBJ2-7; possibly TRBD1 for D (6 bases). CDR3 bases: TGTGCCAGCAGTCCTACCACAGGGATCTACGAGCAGTACTTC. Its protein is CASSPTTGIYEQYF.